Listed below are T cell receptor beta chains from one sample, sequenced in a study of T cell changes during pregnancy in multiple sclerosis. Only in-frame clones appear in the TCRdb table, and some are missing; sequencing was by immunoSEQ multiplex PCR. There are about 19,000 clones in the sample; roughly 90% occur only once, and approximately 5.5% lies in the top ten. The input for sequencing was CD8+ T cells from peripheral blood mononuclear cells, taken in the third trimester of pregnancy. The receptors were sampled from a female donor in good health, enrolled as a control in a pregnancy study. Each CDR3 is given without its conserved first and last residue. Each record gives: D gene, J gene, V gene, CDR3 protein. The D gene is left open where the match is weak.

NA,TRBJ1-5,TRBV27,ASSPHDGAAQPQH
TRBD2,TRBJ2-3,TRBV28,ASSFPGTSGGTDTQY
NA,TRBJ2-2,TRBV28,ASAFEGDTGELF
NA,TRBJ1-5,TRBV7-2,ASSLGLNNQPQH
NA,TRBJ2-3,TRBV7-9,ASSRDSADTQY
NA,TRBJ1-4,TRBV27,ASSLLREATNEKLF
NA,TRBJ2-7,TRBV14,ASSPPTVPYEQY
NA,TRBJ2-4,TRBV2,ASSEPRLGVQY
NA,TRBJ1-1,TRBV9,ASSVEEVGNTEAF
NA,TRBJ1-1,TRBV7-9,ASSFFPGEVSYTEAF
TRBD1,TRBJ1-2,TRBV7-6,ASSSTGEGYGYT
NA,TRBJ2-3,TRBV2,ASSLGQRSSTDTQY
NA,TRBJ2-3,TRBV5-6,ASSLNRDTQY
NA,TRBJ2-1,TRBV19,ASSIGNEQF
NA,TRBJ1-3,TRBV7-8,ASSLGTTGNTIY
TRBD1,TRBJ1-2,TRBV19,ASSVRGRDYGYT
TRBD1,TRBJ1-6,TRBV5-6,ASSPGTGNSPLH
TRBD1,TRBJ1-2,TRBV27,ASSFRDRYYGYT
NA,TRBJ1-6,TRBV14,ASSWGGSLLH
NA,TRBJ2-2,TRBV7-9,ASSLALRDGELF
NA,TRBJ2-3,TRBV6-4,ASSPGAVSSDTQY
NA,TRBJ2-1,TRBV13,ASSLVPGGNNEQF
NA,TRBJ2-7,TRBV4-2,ASSQSGGEQY
TRBD1,TRBJ1-1,TRBV4-1,ASSQSGTAKPGTLGTEAF
NA,TRBJ2-7,TRBV6-5,ASSYSWLERYEQY
TRBD1,TRBJ1-1,TRBV13,ASSFPTGVTEAF
NA,TRBJ1-1,TRBV27,ASSLSQTTAGNTEAF
TRBD1,TRBJ1-5,TRBV5-4,ASRDSYSNQPQH
TRBD2,TRBJ2-3,TRBV9,ASSVEKAGGTTDTQY
NA,TRBJ2-7,TRBV6-5,ASSDISYEQY
NA,TRBJ2-3,TRBV4-1,ASSQDWIGAADTQY
TRBD1,TRBJ1-5,TRBV4-3,ASSRLHGTGDQPQH
TRBD2,TRBJ2-3,TRBV28,ASRKTSGLATDTQY
NA,TRBJ1-1,TRBV5-8,ASRPTRETNTEAF
TRBD2,TRBJ2-2,TRBV19,ASSKGTSGAHTGELF
NA,TRBJ2-2,TRBV7-9,ASSLEGAVYTGELF
TRBD1,TRBJ2-7,TRBV4-3,ASSQEDRGLAYEQY
NA,TRBJ2-3,TRBV6-4,ASSDSESTDTQY
NA,TRBJ2-2,TRBV28,ASSLYGDYTGELF
TRBD1,TRBJ1-2,TRBV7-2,ASTTGTGVTNYGYT
TRBD1,TRBJ1-6,TRBV7-8,ASSLAKTGFNSPLH
TRBD2,TRBJ2-7,TRBV9,ASSVGLAGAYEQY